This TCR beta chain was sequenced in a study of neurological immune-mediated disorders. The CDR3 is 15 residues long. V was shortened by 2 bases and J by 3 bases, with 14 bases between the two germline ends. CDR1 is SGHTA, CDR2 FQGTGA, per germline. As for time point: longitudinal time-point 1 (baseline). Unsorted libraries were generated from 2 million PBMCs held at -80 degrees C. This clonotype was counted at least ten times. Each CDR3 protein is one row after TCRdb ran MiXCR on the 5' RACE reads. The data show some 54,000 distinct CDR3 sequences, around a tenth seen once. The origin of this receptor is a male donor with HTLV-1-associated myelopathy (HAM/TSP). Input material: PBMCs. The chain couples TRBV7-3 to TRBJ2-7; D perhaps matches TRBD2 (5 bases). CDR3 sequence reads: CASSLRPGGLYEQYF. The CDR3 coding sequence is TGTGCCAGCAGCTTACGTCCCGGAGGTCTCTACGAGCAGTACTTC.